These 28 T cell receptor beta chains were sequenced from one sample in a study of cytomegalovirus exposure and HLA in healthy donors. The method was immunoSEQ multiplex PCR; TCRdb's version includes in-frame clones alone and lacks a portion of them. The table records under 75,000 clones, roughly 92% of them present only once. The sample taken for sequencing was PBMCs. These receptor sequences come from a man aged 18 to 35 in good health and CMV-seropositive.

V is TRBV19 and J is TRBJ2-7, with TRBD2 as a possible D gene (6 bases). CDR1 is LNHDA, CDR2 SQIVND, per germline (reference sequence). The CDR3 is 13 residues long. V lost 5 bases to trimming and J lost 0 bases, with 8 bases between them. Here the CDR3 reads CASSYGSSYEQYF. The CDR3 region has the DNA TGTGCCAGTAGTTACGGGAGCTCCTACGAGCAGTACTTC.

The rearrangement joins TRBV6-5 to TRBJ2-7; the match to TRBD2 covers 11 bases. Unmatched junction bases numbered 6, after V lost 6 bases and J lost 2 bases. Per germline, CDR1 MNHEY and CDR2 SVGAGI. This CDR3 has 15 amino acids. The CDR3 reads CASRPGTSGTYEQYF. Written as DNA, the CDR3 is TGTGCCAGCAGACCCGGGACTAGCGGCACCTACGAGCAGTACTTC.

The chain carries TRBV6-6 and TRBJ1-3; D unclear. CDR3 length equals 14 residues. Germline-derived CDR1 and CDR2 are MNHNY and SVGAGI (reference sequence). The V end was cut by 2 bases, the J end by 3 bases, with 8 bases between. The CDR3 region is CASSYRGYGNTIYF. CDR3 DNA sequence: TGTGCCAGCAGTTACCGGGGATATGGAAACACCATATATTTT.

CDR3 amino acids: CASRPTGNRGEQYF. In nucleotides, the CDR3 is TGTGCCAGCAGGCCTACGGGAAATCGGGGCGAGCAGTACTTC. The chain recombines TRBV6-1 with TRBJ2-7, with a weak D call TRBD2 (5 bases). This CDR3 is 14 amino acids long. Per germline, CDR1 MNHNS and CDR2 SASEGT. Between the trimmed V and J ends, which lost 6 bases and 6 bases, there was a span of 18 bases.

This chain uses TRBV7-6 with TRBJ1-5; D gene ambiguous. This CDR3 is built from 13 residues. The germline V gene has CDR1 SGHVS and CDR2 FNYEAQ. V lost 1 base and J lost 7, with 8 bases in between. CDR3 coding DNA: TGTGCCAGCAGCTTAGGCAGTACCCAGCCCCAGCATTTT. Amino acid sequence: CASSLGSTQPQHF.

The rearrangement links TRBV9 to TRBJ2-1; D perhaps matches TRBD2 (5 bases). Looked up from germline, CDR1 is SGDLS and CDR2 is YYNGEE. The CDR3 contains 15 residues. V lost 1 base, J lost 5 bases, and 13 bases lay in between. The DNA of the CDR3 is TGTGCCAGCAGCGTAACCAGCGGTGGGAACAATGAGCAGTTCTTC. It codes for CASSVTSGGNNEQFF.

V is TRBV5-1 and J is TRBJ2-3; 7 bases are shared with TRBD2. The junction had 6 bases not matched to a gene; V was cut back by 0 bases and J by 2 bases. This CDR3 comprises 16 residues. Germline lookup yields CDR1 SGHRS and CDR2 YFSETQ. DNA for the CDR3: TGCGCCAGCAGCTTGGCTGCGGGAGTCCCCACAGATACGCAGTATTTT. This codes for CASSLAAGVPTDTQYF.

This chain connects TRBV7-9 to TRBJ2-1; 8 bases map to TRBD2. Germline CDR1 reads SEHNR; CDR2 reads FQNEAQ (reference sequence). Trimming took 0 bases from V and 7 from J; bases not matched to a gene: 5. This CDR3 comprises 15 residues. CDR3 DNA: TGTGCCAGCAGCTTAGCTCGGGAGGGGCGGAATGAGCAGTTCTTC. Its protein product is CASSLAREGRNEQFF.

In its sample, this clone was seen a few times. The chain links TRBV30 to TRBJ2-3; 7 bases match TRBD2. CDR1 GTSNPN and CDR2 SVGIG come from the germline V gene (reference sequence). J gave up 1 base and V 2 bases, and 9 bases lay outside the gene matches. This CDR3 spans 16 amino acids. Here the CDR3 DNA reads TGTGCCTGGAGTCCCACCCTTCTAGCGGGCACAGATACGCAGTATTTT. It is translated as CAWSPTLLAGTDTQYF.

The rearrangement links TRBV30 to TRBJ2-5; 15 bases match TRBD2. Germline lookup yields CDR1 GTSNPN and CDR2 SVGIG (reference sequence). V was pared by 2 bases and J by 4 bases, with 5 bases of the junction left unmatched. This CDR3 comprises 16 residues. The chain's CDR3 is CAWSTGLAGGVETQYF. CDR3 bases: TGTGCCTGGAGTACAGGACTAGCGGGAGGGGTAGAGACCCAGTACTTC.

The J gene is TRBJ1-5, the V gene TRBV15, with 8 bases fitting TRBD1. Germline V lookup: CDR1 LNHNV, CDR2 YYDKDF (reference sequence). This CDR3 is built from 16 residues. V lost 0 bases to trimming and J lost 2 bases; unmatched junction nucleotides: 3. DNA of the CDR3: TGTGCCACCAGCAGAGACCCGACAGGGGGCAATCAGCCCCAGCATTTT. This translates into CATSRDPTGGNQPQHF.

The chain recombines TRBV4-2 with TRBJ2-2; 9 nucleotides line up with TRBD2. Unmatched junction bases numbered 12, after V lost 3 bases and J lost 4 bases. The CDR3 runs to 18 residues. Germline V CDR1 and CDR2: LGHNA, YNFKEQ. CDR3 in amino acids: CASSHPQTGTSPTGELFF. As DNA, the CDR3 is TGTGCCAGCAGCCACCCACAAACCGGGACTAGCCCCACCGGGGAGCTGTTTTTT.

The J gene is TRBJ1-5, the V gene TRBV28, with 7 bases aligning to TRBD1. CDR3 length: 14 residues. Unmatched junction bases numbered 5, after V lost 5 bases and J lost 4 bases. Germline V CDR1 and CDR2: MDHEN, SYDVKM. The CDR3 coding sequence is TGTGCCAGCAGTCGCCCGGACAGGAATCAGCCCCAGCATTTT. Translating it yields CASSRPDRNQPQHF.

The rearrangement joins TRBV27 to TRBJ2-1; 7 positions match TRBD1. In germline, CDR1 is MNHEY, CDR2 SMNVEV (reference sequence). Losses at the gene ends were 6 bases for V and 5 bases for J; bases not matched to a gene: 16. The CDR3 extends over 17 amino acids. CDR3 in amino acids: CASRYHSPDRANNEQFF. CDR3 in DNA: TGTGCCAGCAGATACCATTCCCCAGACAGGGCTAACAATGAGCAGTTCTTC.

This clone is a singleton in its sample. Other DNA sequences from this sample encode an identical CDR3 as well. The genes are TRBV30 and TRBJ1-1; D uncertain. Trimming cost V 0 bases and J 1 base, with 6 bases left between them. There are 13 residues in the CDR3. Germline values: CDR1 GTSNPN, CDR2 SVGIG (reference sequence). The CDR3, as DNA: TGTGCCTGGAGTGTACAGCAGAACACTGAAGCTTTCTTT. As protein: CAWSVQQNTEAFF.

The chain uses TRBV30 and TRBJ1-5, with 7 bases aligning to TRBD1. The junction had 12 bases not matched to a gene; V was cut back by 4 bases and J by 0 bases. The germline gives CDR1 GTSNPN, CDR2 SVGIG (reference sequence). The CDR3 has 17 amino acids. The CDR3 protein is CAWKGIGGRNSNQPQHF. The CDR3 nucleotides read TGTGCCTGGAAGGGAATAGGGGGCCGAAATAGCAATCAGCCCCAGCATTTT.

DNA of the CDR3: TGTGCCAGCACTCTAGAATCTAACTATGGCTACACCTTC. Protein sequence: CASTLESNYGYTF. The rearrangement links TRBV28 to TRBJ1-2; D is uncertain. This CDR3 is 13 amino acids long. Germline CDR1 reads MDHEN; CDR2 reads SYDVKM. Trimming removed 7 bases from V and 0 bases from J, with 9 bases in between.

The V call is TRBV10-3, the J call TRBJ1-1; D is uncertain. V dropped 4 bases and J dropped 1 base, with 7 bases sitting between them. The CDR3 sequence is 13 residues long. Germline V CDR1 and CDR2: ENHRY, SYGVKD. CDR3 bases: TGTGCCATCAGTGGGGAGGGGAACACTGAAGCTTTCTTT. Translation gives CAISGEGNTEAFF.

The chain's CDR3 is CASSRDREVGNTIYF. For the CDR3, the DNA is TGTGCCAGCAGTAGGGACAGGGAGGTTGGAAACACCATATATTTT. The chain employs TRBV6-5 and TRBJ1-3; TRBD1 matches 9 bases. This CDR3 spans 15 amino acids. V trimming: 5 bases; J trimming: 3 bases; junction bases outside the gene matches: 5. Germline V gives CDR1 MNHEY, CDR2 SVGAGI.

In DNA form, the CDR3 reads TGTGCCAGCAGCCGGACTAGTGGGAGTACCTACAATGAGCAGTTCTTC. Translation gives CASSRTSGSTYNEQFF. J is TRBJ2-1 and V is TRBV9; 7 nucleotides align to TRBD2. V shed 4 bases and J 2 bases; nucleotides not matched to a gene: 9. Germline CDR1 reads SGDLS; CDR2 reads YYNGEE. The length of the CDR3 is 16 residues.

This sequence joins TRBV6-1 and TRBJ1-1, with D uncertain. With 4 bases removed from V and 1 base from J, the gap between germline ends came to 10 bases. The CDR3 has 14 residues. Germline CDR1 is MNHNS and CDR2 is SASEGT. The CDR3 spells CASSVRPENTEAFF. The CDR3 nucleotides read TGTGCCAGCAGTGTGCGGCCTGAGAACACTGAAGCTTTCTTT.

V is TRBV15 and J is TRBJ2-1; the match to TRBD2 covers 13 bases. Germline V gives CDR1 LNHNV, CDR2 YYDKDF (reference sequence). The CDR3 totals 15 residues. The V gene end was trimmed by 5 bases and the J gene end by 3 bases; junction bases not matched to a gene: 1. CDR3 in DNA: TGTGCCACCAGCGGGACTAGCGGGATCTACAATGAGCAGTTCTTC. Translation: CATSGTSGIYNEQFF.

CDR3 DNA sequence: TGTGCCAGCAGCTTGAAGGGAGCTAACTATGGCTACACCTTC. Residues: CASSLKGANYGYTF. V gene TRBV5-6 combines with J gene TRBJ1-2; the D is unclear. Germline V gives CDR1 SGHDT, CDR2 YYEEEE. This CDR3 region has 14 residues. V was cut by 1 base and J by 0 bases, with 7 bases left in between.

This clone was seen only once. This chain joins TRBV5-1 and TRBJ1-5; 8 nucleotides line up with TRBD1. Germline V gene lookup returns CDR1 SGHRS and CDR2 YFSETQ. With 4 bases clipped from V and 5 bases from J, the junction kept 5 bases outside the gene matches. The CDR3 contains 14 residues. This CDR3 reads CASSLSTGDQPQHF. The CDR3 nucleotides are TGCGCCAGCAGCCTGTCGACAGGGGATCAGCCCCAGCATTTT.

The CDR3 region has the DNA TGTGCCCATCGGGGGGGGCCAAGAGAGTATGGCTACACCTTC. This sequence encodes CAHRGGPREYGYTF. This chain links TRBV30 with TRBJ1-2; TRBD1 is a possible D gene (6 bases). The V and J ends lost 8 bases and 5 bases respectively, with 21 bases between them. Per the germline V gene, CDR1 is GTSNPN and CDR2 is SVGIG (reference sequence). The CDR3 sequence is 14 residues long.

V and J are TRBV11-2 and TRBJ2-3, with D maybe TRBD2 (6 bases). The CDR3 length is 15 residues. CDR1 is SGHAT, CDR2 FQNNGV, per germline. The germline V and J ends were trimmed by 7 bases and 1 base, with 15 bases remaining between them. In DNA, the CDR3 is TGTGCCAGCACCGTGGGGGGAGCTGGCACAGATACGCAGTATTTT. Its translation is CASTVGGAGTDTQYF.

The chain couples TRBV7-2 to TRBJ2-1, with 9 bases identical to TRBD2. The CDR3 has 13 residues. The germline CDR1 and CDR2 sequences are SGHTA and FQGNSA. Trimming cost V 3 bases and J 8 bases; bases outside gene matches: 2. The CDR3 reads CASSFRTSDEQFF. DNA of the CDR3: TGTGCCAGCAGCTTCCGGACTAGCGATGAGCAGTTCTTC.

This chain links TRBV30 with TRBJ2-1; 14 bases fit TRBD2. CDR1 is GTSNPN and CDR2 is SVGIG in the germline V gene (reference sequence). The CDR3 is 19 residues long. J gave up 7 bases and V 2 bases, and 16 bases lay outside the gene matches. The CDR3 protein is CAWSSTTGLAGGRGNEQFF. CDR3 in DNA: TGTGCCTGGAGTTCCACCACCGGACTAGCGGGAGGCCGGGGAAATGAGCAGTTCTTC.